The rows below give T cell receptor beta chains drawn from one sample of a study of T cell responses to AZD1222 COVID-19 vaccine. The method was immunoSEQ multiplex PCR; TCRdb's version includes in-frame clones alone and lacks a portion of them. The table shows 150,000 to 180,000 clones, with around 85% occurring only once. The input for sequencing was peripheral blood, taken on day 0 of MenACWY control vaccination. The receptors were sampled from an adult in good health. The CDR3 runs from the conserved cysteine through the conserved F or W. A D gene is named only where the DNA matches it firmly. Size is omitted from some rows. Given values are once, few, many or a class for expanded clones.

cdr3_aa cdr3_nt clone_size d_call j_call v_call
CASSLGQGNYGYTF TGTGCCAGCAGTTTGGGACAGGGGAACTATGGCTACACCTTC - TRBD1 TRBJ1-2 TRBV28
CASSEALRGRTDTQYF TGTGCCAGCAGTGAAGCGCTGAGGGGTAGAACAGATACGCAGTATTTT - - TRBJ2-3 TRBV2
CSVDMIPEAFF TGCAGCGTTGATATGATACCTGAAGCTTTCTTT - - TRBJ1-1 TRBV29-1
CASSSGQQNEKLFF TGTGCCAGCAGCTCGGGACAGCAAAATGAAAAACTGTTTTTT - TRBD1 TRBJ1-4 TRBV7-8
CASSLGAFPRGETQYF TGTGCCAGCAGCCTTGGGGCATTTCCCCGGGGAGAGACCCAGTACTTC - - TRBJ2-5 TRBV28
CASSLGGLDSNQPQHF TGTGCCAGCAGTTTAGGAGGACTGGATAGCAATCAGCCCCAGCATTTT - - TRBJ1-5 TRBV28
CSVGDRIGNTIYF TGCAGCGTTGGAGACAGGATTGGAAACACCATATATTTT - - TRBJ1-3 TRBV29-1
CASSFRRPGQGLNEQYF TGTGCCAGCAGCTTCCGGAGGCCGGGACAGGGGTTGAACGAGCAGTACTTC few TRBD1 TRBJ2-7 TRBV11-2
CASSLALRGGYTF TGTGCCAGCAGCTTAGCCCTACGGGGTGGCTACACCTTC - - TRBJ1-2 TRBV7-2
CASSTGTGYSYGYTF TGTGCCAGCAGCACCGGGACAGGGTATAGCTATGGCTACACCTTC - TRBD1 TRBJ1-2 TRBV6-5